The source of this T cell receptor beta chain is a study of T cells in tumors and immune-related adverse events (dated by TCRdb to the early 2020s). The intended sense of this specimen's treatment or condition label: nivolumab (PD-1 blockade) given before sampling. The DNeasy Blood and Tissue Kit was used to extract DNA from formalin-fixed paraffin-embedded specimens. With regard to this clone: Its antigen is unknown. Per-base qualities were not stored, and no clone one base away is much larger.

Clipping removes 2 bases from V and 2 bases from J, with 6 as the unmatched junction base count. From cysteine to phenylalanine, the CDR3 is 17 amino acids long. The entry retains the CDR3 DNA only, 51 bases that are in frame from base 1. Using the immunoSEQ assay, the TCR beta locus was amplified and sequenced, producing bulk TCR Vbeta CDR3 data. The authors processed their data as follows. CDR3s were excluded if they were non-productive, were shorter than 7 amino acids, or did not start with C or end with F/W. Only specimens with at least 1000 reads were analysed, and clonotypes were defined at the amino acid level. Clonality was calculated as 1 minus Pielou's evenness. To equalize library sizes, abundance-weighted random subsampling with replacement was performed and repeated 100 times so that 95% confidence intervals could be reported. Repertoire overlap was quantified using the Morisita overlap index, and the top 40 clones per specimen were examined for overlap with the irAE. The immuneACCESS repertoire file appears here via TCRdb, limited to in-frame rearrangements. These files lack a portion of the clones; in checked studies, under half of the deficit traces to unresolved V genes, and the cause of the others is not known. For V, J and clone size, that table is used; D and trimming come from the DNA. This sample is represented by more than 10,000 clones; around 92% of them were singletons. The top ten clones comprise around 1.5% of the sample.

This receptor chain uses TRBV5-3 and TRBJ2-6; TRBD1 matches 8 bases in the middle. TRBV5-3 is sorted into the ORF group, with uncertain function. The clonotype was recovered from a female donor with metastatic renal cell carcinoma. Sequenced here: lymph node tissue, sampled from a patient treated with anti-PD-1 therapy. The DNA is as follows: TGTGCCAGAAGCTTCAGTCAGGGGGCGGCTGGGGCCAACGTCCTGACTTTC. Its protein reads: CARSFSQGAAGANVLTF.